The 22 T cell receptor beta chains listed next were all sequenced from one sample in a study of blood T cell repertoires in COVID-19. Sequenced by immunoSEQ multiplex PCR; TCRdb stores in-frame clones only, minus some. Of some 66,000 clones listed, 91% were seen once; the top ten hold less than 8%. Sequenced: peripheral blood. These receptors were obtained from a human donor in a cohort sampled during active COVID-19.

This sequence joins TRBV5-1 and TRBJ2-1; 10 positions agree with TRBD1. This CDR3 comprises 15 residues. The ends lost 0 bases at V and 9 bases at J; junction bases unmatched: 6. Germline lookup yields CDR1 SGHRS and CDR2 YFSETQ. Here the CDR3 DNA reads TGCGCCAGCAGCTTGGTGACAGGGGGCGCTTCTGAGCAGTTCTTC. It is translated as CASSLVTGGASEQFF.

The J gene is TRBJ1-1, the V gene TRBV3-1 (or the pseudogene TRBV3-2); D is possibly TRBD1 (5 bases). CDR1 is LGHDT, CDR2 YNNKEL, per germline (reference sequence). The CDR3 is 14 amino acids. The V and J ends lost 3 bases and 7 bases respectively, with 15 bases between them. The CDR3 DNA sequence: TGTGCCAGCAGCCACAGGGATACAGAGGATGAAGCTTTCTTT. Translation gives CASSHRDTEDEAFF.

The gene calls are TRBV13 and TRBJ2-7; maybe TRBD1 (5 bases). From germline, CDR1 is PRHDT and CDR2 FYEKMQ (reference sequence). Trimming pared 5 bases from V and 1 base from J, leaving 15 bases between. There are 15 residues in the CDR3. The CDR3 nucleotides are TGTGCCAGCAGCCATTTGGACACTTCGTCCTACGAGCAGTACTTC. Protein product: CASSHLDTSSYEQYF.

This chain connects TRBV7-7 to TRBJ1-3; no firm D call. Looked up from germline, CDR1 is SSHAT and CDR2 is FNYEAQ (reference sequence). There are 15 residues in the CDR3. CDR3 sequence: CACYPHSGSGNTIYF. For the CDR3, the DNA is TGTGCTTGTTACCCCCACAGTGGCTCTGGAAACACCATATATTTT.

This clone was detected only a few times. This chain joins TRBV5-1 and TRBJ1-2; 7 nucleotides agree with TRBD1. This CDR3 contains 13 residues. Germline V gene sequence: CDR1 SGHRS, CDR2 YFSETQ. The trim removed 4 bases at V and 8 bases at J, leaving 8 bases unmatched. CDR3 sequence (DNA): TGCGCCAGCAGCCAAGGGGACAGTGGAGGCTACACCTTC. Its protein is CASSQGDSGGYTF.

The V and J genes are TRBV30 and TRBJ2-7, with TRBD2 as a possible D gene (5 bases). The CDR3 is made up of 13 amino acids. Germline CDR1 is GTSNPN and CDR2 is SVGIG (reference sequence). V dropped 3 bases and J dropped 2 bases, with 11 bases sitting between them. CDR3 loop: CAWRPRATYEQYF. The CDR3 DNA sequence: TGTGCCTGGAGACCGCGGGCCACCTACGAGCAGTACTTC.

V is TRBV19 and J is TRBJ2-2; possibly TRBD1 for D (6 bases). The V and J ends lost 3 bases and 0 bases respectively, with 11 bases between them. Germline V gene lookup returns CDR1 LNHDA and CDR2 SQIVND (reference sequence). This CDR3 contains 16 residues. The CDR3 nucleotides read TGTGCCAGTAGTATTCAAGGGGGTTCGAACACCGGGGAGCTGTTTTTT. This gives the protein CASSIQGGSNTGELFF.

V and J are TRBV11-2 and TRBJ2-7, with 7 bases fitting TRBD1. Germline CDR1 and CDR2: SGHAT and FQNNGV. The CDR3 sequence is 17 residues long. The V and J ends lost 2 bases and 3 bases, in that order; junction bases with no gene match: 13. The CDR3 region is CASSLIPGQDPIYEQYF. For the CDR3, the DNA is TGTGCCAGCAGCTTAATCCCTGGACAGGACCCGATCTACGAGCAGTACTTC.

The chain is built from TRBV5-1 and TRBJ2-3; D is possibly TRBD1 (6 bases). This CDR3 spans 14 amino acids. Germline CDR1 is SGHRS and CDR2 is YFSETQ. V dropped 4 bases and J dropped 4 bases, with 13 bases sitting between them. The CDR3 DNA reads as TGCGCCAGCAGCCCGTGGACAGTATCAGATACGCAGTATTTT. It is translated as CASSPWTVSDTQYF.

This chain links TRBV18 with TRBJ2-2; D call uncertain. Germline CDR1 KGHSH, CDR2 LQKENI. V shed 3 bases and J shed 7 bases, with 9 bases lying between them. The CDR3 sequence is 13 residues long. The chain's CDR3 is CASSPSLSGELFF. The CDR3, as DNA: TGTGCCAGCTCACCCTCCCTGAGCGGGGAGCTGTTTTTT.

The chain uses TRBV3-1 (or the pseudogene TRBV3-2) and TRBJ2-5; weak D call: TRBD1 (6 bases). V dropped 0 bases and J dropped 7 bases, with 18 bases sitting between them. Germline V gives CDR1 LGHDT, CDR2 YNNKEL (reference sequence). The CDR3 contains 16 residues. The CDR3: CASSQDTGSWVGTQYF. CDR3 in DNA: TGTGCCAGCAGCCAAGATACAGGGAGCTGGGTGGGGACCCAGTACTTC.

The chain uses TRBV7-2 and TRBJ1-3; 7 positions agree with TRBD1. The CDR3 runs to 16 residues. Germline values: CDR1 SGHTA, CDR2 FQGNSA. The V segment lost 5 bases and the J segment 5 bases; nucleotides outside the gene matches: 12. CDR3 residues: CASSPDRARSRNTIYF. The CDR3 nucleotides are TGTGCCAGCAGCCCAGACAGGGCCCGGAGTAGAAACACCATATATTTT.

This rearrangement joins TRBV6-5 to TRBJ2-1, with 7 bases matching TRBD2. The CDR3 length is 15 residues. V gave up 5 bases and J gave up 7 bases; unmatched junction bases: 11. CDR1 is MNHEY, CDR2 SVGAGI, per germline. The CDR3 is CASSTLGLVKNEQFF. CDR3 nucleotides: TGTGCCAGCAGTACCCTCGGACTAGTGAAGAATGAGCAGTTCTTC.

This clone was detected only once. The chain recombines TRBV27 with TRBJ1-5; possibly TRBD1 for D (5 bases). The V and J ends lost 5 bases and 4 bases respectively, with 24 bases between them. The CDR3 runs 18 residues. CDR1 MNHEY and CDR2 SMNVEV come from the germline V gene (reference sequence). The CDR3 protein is CASSGAPGSLTRNQPQHF. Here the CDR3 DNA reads TGTGCCAGCAGTGGGGCCCCAGGGTCCCTTACAAGGAATCAGCCCCAGCATTTT.

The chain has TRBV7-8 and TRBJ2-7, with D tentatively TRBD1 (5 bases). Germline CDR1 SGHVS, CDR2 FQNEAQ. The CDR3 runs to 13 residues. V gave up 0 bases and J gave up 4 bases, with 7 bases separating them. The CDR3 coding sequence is TGTGCCAGCAGCTTAGCCCAGGGTTACGAGCAGTACTTC. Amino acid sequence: CASSLAQGYEQYF.

The CDR3 reads CASSMTSGIETQYF. Written as DNA, the CDR3 is TGCGCCAGCAGCATGACTAGCGGGATAGAGACCCAGTACTTC. The rearrangement joins TRBV5-1 to TRBJ2-5; TRBD2 matches at 11 bases. This CDR3 has 14 amino acids. Germline CDR1 is SGHRS and CDR2 is YFSETQ. J lost 4 bases, V lost 4 bases, and 3 bases had no gene match.

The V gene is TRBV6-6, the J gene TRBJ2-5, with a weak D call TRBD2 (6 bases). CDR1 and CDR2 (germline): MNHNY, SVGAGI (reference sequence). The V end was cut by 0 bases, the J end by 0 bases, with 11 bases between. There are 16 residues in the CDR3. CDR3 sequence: CASSYSPGGYQETQYF. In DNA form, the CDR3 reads TGTGCCAGCAGTTACTCGCCCGGAGGGTACCAAGAGACCCAGTACTTC.

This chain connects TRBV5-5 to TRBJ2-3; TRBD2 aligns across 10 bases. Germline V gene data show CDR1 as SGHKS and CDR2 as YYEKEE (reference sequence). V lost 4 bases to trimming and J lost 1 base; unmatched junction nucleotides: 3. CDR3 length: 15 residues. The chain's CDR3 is CASSDGLAGTDTQYF. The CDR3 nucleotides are TGTGCCAGCAGCGACGGACTAGCGGGCACAGATACGCAGTATTTT.

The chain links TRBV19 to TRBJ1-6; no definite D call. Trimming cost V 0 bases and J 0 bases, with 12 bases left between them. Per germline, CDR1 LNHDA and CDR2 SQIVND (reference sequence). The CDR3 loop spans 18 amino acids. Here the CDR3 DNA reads TGTGCCAGTAGTATAGATCTCTCCACAGACTCCTATAATTCACCCCTCCACTTT. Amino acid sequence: CASSIDLSTDSYNSPLHF.

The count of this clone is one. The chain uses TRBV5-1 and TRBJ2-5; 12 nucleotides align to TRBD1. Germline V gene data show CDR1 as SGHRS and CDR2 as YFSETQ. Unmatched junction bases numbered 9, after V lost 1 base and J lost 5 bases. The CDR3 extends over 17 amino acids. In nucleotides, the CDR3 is TGCGCCAGCAGCTTGCCTACGATGGGACAGGGGGCCGAGACCCAGTACTTC. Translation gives CASSLPTMGQGAETQYF.

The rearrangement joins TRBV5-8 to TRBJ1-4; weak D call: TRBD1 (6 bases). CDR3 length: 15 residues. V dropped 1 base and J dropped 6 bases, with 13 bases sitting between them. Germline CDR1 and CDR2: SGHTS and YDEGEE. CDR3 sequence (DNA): TGTGCCAGCAGCTTGTTTTACAGGGCGGATGAAAAACTGTTTTTT. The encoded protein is CASSLFYRADEKLFF.

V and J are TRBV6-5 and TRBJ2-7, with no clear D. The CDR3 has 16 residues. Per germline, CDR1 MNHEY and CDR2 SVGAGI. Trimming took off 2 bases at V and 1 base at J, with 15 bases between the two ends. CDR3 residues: CASSYNAWRGSYEQYF. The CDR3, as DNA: TGTGCCAGCAGTTACAATGCTTGGAGAGGTTCCTACGAGCAGTACTTC.